This TCR beta chain emerged from a study of T cells in Graves' hyperthyroidism and ophthalmopathy. Study-wide results and limits: From stable hyperthyroidism, ophthalmopathy was separated by a 13 V-J model. Most thyroid-expanded clonotypes above 0.001 were also found in blood.

The investigators amplified TCR beta CDR3 regions from RNA transcripts. HTBI primers were employed in a first-round RT-PCR of the TCR CDR3. Via MiXCR, TCRdb re-called the multiplex PCR reads, giving one row per CDR3 protein. The table lists a few hundred thousand distinct CDR3 sequences, roughly 46% of them singletons. Only a few counts were recorded for this clonotype. As yet, its antigen is unknown. Those patients with uncontrolled infection, other autoimmune disease, pregnancy or lactation were excluded. The CDR3 is 12 residues long. The V end was cut by 6 bases, the J end by 2 bases, with 8 bases between.

This sequence originates from an adult woman with Graves' disease, either hyperthyroidism or ophthalmopathy (not recorded which). The V gene is TRBV12-3 or TRBV12-4, the J gene TRBJ2-7, with D unresolved. Sequenced: peripheral blood or thyroid tissue (not recorded which). DNA for the CDR3: TGTGCCAGCAGCCACCCAGCCTACGAGCAGTACTTC. Translating gives CASSHPAYEQYF.